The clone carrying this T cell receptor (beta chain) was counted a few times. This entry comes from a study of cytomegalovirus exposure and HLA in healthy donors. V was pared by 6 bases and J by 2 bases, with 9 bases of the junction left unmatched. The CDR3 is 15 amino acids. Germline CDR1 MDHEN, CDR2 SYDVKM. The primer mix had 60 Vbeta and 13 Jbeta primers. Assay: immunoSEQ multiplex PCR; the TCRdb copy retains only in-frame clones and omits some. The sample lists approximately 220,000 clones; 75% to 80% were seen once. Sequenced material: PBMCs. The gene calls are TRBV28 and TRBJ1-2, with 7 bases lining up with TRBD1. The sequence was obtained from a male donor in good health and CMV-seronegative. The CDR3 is CASSDALGQNYGYTF. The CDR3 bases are TGTGCCAGCAGCGATGCCCTGGGACAGAACTATGGCTACACCTTC.